The clone carrying this T cell receptor beta chain ranks as medium-sized. Its antigen is undetermined. The CDR3 has 14 residues. The germline V gene has CDR1 MDHEN and CDR2 SYDVKM. Trimming pared 7 bases from V and 2 bases from J, leaving 9 bases between. This sample is drawn from a study of circulating CD8 cells and anti-PD-1 response in melanoma. Findings of the study overall: Diversity ranked highest in DNEG and lowest in TIGIT subsets.

Four subsets defined by PD-1 and/or TIGIT were sorted from live CD3+CD8+TCRalphabeta+ cells. The QIAseq Immune Repertoire TCR panel built the libraries from about 16 ng of total RNA. From the reads, TCRdb called clonotypes with MiXCR, one entry per CDR3 protein. The sample includes 350 to 600 distinct CDR3 sequences, 9.5% to 10% of them seen just once. The material sequenced was CD8+ T cells from PBMCs, taken at baseline or after one month of anti-PD-1 therapy (not recorded which). This TCR came from a human donor with melanoma. This chain uses TRBV28 with TRBJ2-6, with D unresolved. The CDR3 DNA follows: TGTGCCAGCACCCAGCAAGCTGGGGCCAACGTCCTGACTTTC. It is translated as CASTQQAGANVLTF.